A single T cell receptor beta chain is shown here with its context. The sample belongs to a study of blood T cell repertoires in COVID-19. Looking at the study overall: Whether acute or convalescent, the COVID-19 samples came from the United States, Italy and Spain. T cells, B-cell-depleted T cells, or PBMCs provided the cDNA or gDNA that served as material.

Unmatched junction bases numbered 4, after V lost 10 bases and J lost 1 base. The CDR3 is 12 residues long. CDR1 and CDR2 (germline): KGHSH, LQKENI. As handled by the study authors: The assay estimated nucleated cells by amplifying reference gene primers. Measured with immunoSEQ multiplex PCR; TCRdb has only the in-frame clones, and not every one. V and J calls and clone size are copied from that table; D and trimming were computed from the DNA. The sample has approximately 68,000 clones; roughly 86% are singletons. The origin of this receptor is a woman aged 55-75 years with acute or convalescent COVID-19. V and J are TRBV18 and TRBJ2-7, with TRBD1 matching 7 bases. The sample comprised peripheral blood. CDR3 nucleotide sequence: TGTGCCACCGGACAGGAGTCCTACGAGCAGTACTTC. Translation gives CATGQESYEQYF.